Listed below are T cell receptor beta chains from one sample, sequenced in a study of T cells in Graves' hyperthyroidism and ophthalmopathy. TCRdb reprocessed the multiplex PCR reads via MiXCR and lists one record per CDR3 protein. The sample consists of approximately 870,000 distinct CDR3 sequences, over 35% of them appearing once. Sequenced material: blood. The receptors originated from a man in his late teens or twenties with Graves' hyperthyroidism. Both conserved end residues are part of each CDR3. D genes are given only for firm matches. Only some rows state a clone size, as once, few, many or a class for expanded clones.

abundance	v_gene	len	j_gene	d_gene	CDR3nt	CDR3aa
NA	TRBV2	20	TRBJ1-5	NA	TGTGCCAGCATGGACGCCGAGGGTTCCCCGGAGCCGTATAGCAATCAGCCCCAGCATTTT	CASMDAEGSPEPYSNQPQHF
few	TRBV12-3/TRBV12-4	15	TRBJ2-2	TRBD1	TGTGCCAGCAGTTTGGGACAGGGGTTAACCGGGGAGCTGTTTTTT	CASSLGQGLTGELFF
NA	TRBV10-1	15	TRBJ2-3	NA	TGCGCCAGCAGCCCGGACCCCGCAGGCACAGATACGCAGTATTTT	CASSPDPAGTDTQYF
NA	TRBV12-3/TRBV12-4	11	TRBJ1-1	NA	TGTGCCAGCGTGTGGAACACTGAAGCTTTCTTT	CASVWNTEAFF
NA	TRBV13	13	TRBJ2-7	NA	TGTGCCAGCAGCCCAACACATAACTACGAGCAGTACTTC	CASSPTHNYEQYF
few	TRBV6-1	15	TRBJ1-2	NA	TGTGCCAGCAGTGAACGGGACCGAGCTAACTATGGCTACACCTTC	CASSERDRANYGYTF
NA	TRBV29-1	13	TRBJ1-1	NA	TGCAGCGTTGTTACAGGGTTCAGTCAAGAAGCTTTCTTT	CSVVTGFSQEAFF
many	TRBV20-1	12	TRBJ2-7	NA	TGCAGTGCTAGAGATATGGGCTACGAGCAGTACTTC	CSARDMGYEQYF
once	TRBV12-3/TRBV12-4	14	TRBJ2-5	TRBD1	TGTGCCAGCAGTTTACTGGACAGGGAGAAGAACCAGTACTTC	CASSLLDREKNQYF
NA	TRBV20-1	15	TRBJ2-7	NA	TGCAGTGCTAGTACTATACGAGACAGCGACTACGAGCAGTACTTC	CSASTIRDSDYEQYF
many	TRBV29-1	13	TRBJ1-1	TRBD1	TGCAGCGCCACGACAGGGCTGGCCACTGAAGCTTTCTTT	CSATTGLATEAFF
NA	TRBV7-2	16	TRBJ2-5	TRBD2	TGTGCCAGCAGCCGCCTCCGGGACTATCCTCAAGAGACCCAGTACTTC	CASSRLRDYPQETQYF
many	TRBV25-1	13	TRBJ1-4	NA	TGTGCCAGCAGCAAGTCGACTAATGAAAAACTGTTTTTT	CASSKSTNEKLFF
NA	TRBV7-9	15	TRBJ2-6	TRBD1	TGTGCCAGCAACTATCCGGGACAGGGGGCCAACGCCCTGACTTTC	CASNYPGQGANALTF
NA	TRBV20-1	17	TRBJ1-6	NA	TGCAGTGCTAGAGGTGGCGTAGGAGCGGGTTATAATTCACCCCTCCACTTT	CSARGGVGAGYNSPLHF
many	TRBV25-1	14	TRBJ1-1	NA	TGTGCCAGCAGTGAATATCCCGCGTACACTGAAGCTTTCTTT	CASSEYPAYTEAFF
NA	TRBV2	15	TRBJ1-5	NA	TGTGCCAGCAGTCTCCGGCTCAGGGCCAATCAGCCCCAGCATTTT	CASSLRLRANQPQHF
many	TRBV5-1	15	TRBJ1-4	NA	TGTGCCAGTAGTCTCGGAGGCGCAACTAATGAAAAACTGTTTTTT	CASSLGGATNEKLFF
few	TRBV7-3	15	TRBJ2-2	NA	TGTGCCAGCAGCTCTCCCGGGTCCTCCACCGGGGAGCTGTTTTTT	CASSSPGSSTGELFF
NA	TRBV7-2	11	TRBJ2-7	NA	TGTGCCAGCAGCTTGTGCGGCGAGCAGTACTTC	CASSLCGEQYF
many	TRBV19	12	TRBJ1-4	NA	TGTGCCAGTAGCCCGGACAGCCAAAAACTGTTTTTT	CASSPDSQKLFF
NA	TRBV12-3/TRBV12-4	13	TRBJ1-6	NA	TGTGCCGGCAGTTTAGGGGTCAATTCACCCCTCCACTTT	CAGSLGVNSPLHF
NA	TRBV5-1	14	TRBJ1-1	NA	TGCGCCAGCAGCTCCTTTCCGGTTGGCACTGAAGCTTTCTTT	CASSSFPVGTEAFF
NA	TRBV6-1	15	TRBJ1-6	TRBD1	TGTGCCAGCAGTGAAGGAAGACAGGGGACGGCACCCCTCCACTTT	CASSEGRQGTAPLHF
NA	TRBV29-1	18	TRBJ2-6	TRBD1	TGCAGCGCTGACCCTTCCGGGACAGGGGGTGATGGGGCCAACGTCCTGACTTTC	CSADPSGTGGDGANVLTF
few	TRBV7-9	14	TRBJ1-1	NA	TGTGCCAGCAGCCAAGATATAGGGAACACTGAAGCTTTCTTT	CASSQDIGNTEAFF
NA	TRBV5-1	15	TRBJ2-2	NA	TGCGCCAGCAGCGCGGGACACCTGAACACCGGGGAGCTGTTTTTT	CASSAGHLNTGELFF
NA	TRBV2	14	TRBJ2-2	TRBD2	TGTGCCAGCAGTGTCAAAGCGGGGACCGGGGAGCTGTTTTTT	CASSVKAGTGELFF
NA	TRBV7-8	16	TRBJ1-1	NA	TGTGCCAGCACCGGGGCCTCTGGTTGGATGAACACTGAAGCTTTCTTT	CASTGASGWMNTEAFF
NA	TRBV2	12	TRBJ2-5	NA	TGTGCCAGCAGTGGAGGGGTTGAGACCCAGTACTTC	CASSGGVETQYF
many	TRBV2	14	TRBJ2-5	NA	TGTGCCAGCAGTGAAGGACTATCGAGGGAGACCCAGTACTTC	CASSEGLSRETQYF
NA	TRBV7-9	16	TRBJ2-2	NA	TGTGCCAGCAGCCCCCGCCGACAAGACCTGGGCGGGGAGCTGTTTTTT	CASSPRRQDLGGELFF
NA	TRBV7-8	16	TRBJ1-2	NA	TGTGCCAGCAGCGTATTTCCGGACGGGGGGTTTGCTGGCTACACCTTC	CASSVFPDGGFAGYTF
NA	TRBV9	14	TRBJ2-5	TRBD1	TGTGCCAGCAGCGCGGGACAGGGGGAAGAGACCCAGTACTTC	CASSAGQGEETQYF
few	TRBV6-5	13	TRBJ1-1	TRBD1	TGTGCCAGCAGTCGCACGGGACAGGGGAAAGCTTTCTTT	CASSRTGQGKAFF
NA	TRBV29-1	14	TRBJ1-3	TRBD1	TGCAGCGTTGTAGGGACAGGGACTGGAAACACCATATATTTT	CSVVGTGTGNTIYF
NA	TRBV11-2	15	TRBJ1-2	NA	TGTGCCAGCAGCTTAGACCAGGGAAGGGGGGATGGCTACACCTTC	CASSLDQGRGDGYTF
few	TRBV19	15	TRBJ1-1	NA	TGTGCCAGTAGCGATCCAGGAGCTGAGAACACTGAAGCTTTCTTT	CASSDPGAENTEAFF
many	TRBV2	15	TRBJ2-6	NA	TGTGCCAGCAGTGACGCAGGGCCTGGGGCCAACGTCCTGACTTTC	CASSDAGPGANVLTF
NA	TRBV20-1	13	TRBJ1-2	NA	TGCAGTGCTAGGGAGGGGGGGGGTCTTGGCTACACCTTC	CSAREGGGLGYTF
many	TRBV24-1	14	TRBJ1-2	NA	TGTGCCACCAGTGATGGGGCCCCACCCTATGGCTACACCTTC	CATSDGAPPYGYTF
NA	TRBV10-3	13	TRBJ2-5	NA	TGTGCCATCAGTCGACAGTACCAAGAGACCCAGTACTTC	CAISRQYQETQYF
many	TRBV15	15	TRBJ1-3	TRBD1	TGTGCCACCAGCAGAGACAGGGGGCGAGGAAACACCATATATTTT	CATSRDRGRGNTIYF
NA	TRBV29-1	13	TRBJ1-1	NA	TGCAACGCAAAGGGTACGGGCGAAGGTGAAGCTTTCTTT	CNAKGTGEGEAFF
many	TRBV15	15	TRBJ1-3	NA	TGTGCCACCAGCAGAGATGCGGGGGGAGGAAACACCATATATTTT	CATSRDAGGGNTIYF
NA	TRBV12-3/TRBV12-4	14	TRBJ2-2	NA	TGTGCCAGCAGGGTGGGATCGAACACCGGGGAGCTGTTTTTT	CASRVGSNTGELFF
few	TRBV19	14	TRBJ2-3	NA	TGTGCCAGTAGTAATGCACGGCGGACAGATACGCAGTATTTT	CASSNARRTDTQYF
NA	TRBV7-8	13	TRBJ1-6	NA	TGTGCCAGCAGCCCCGGGACGGCCTTACCCCTCCACTTT	CASSPGTALPLHF
NA	TRBV7-8	14	TRBJ2-6	TRBD2	TGTGCCAGCAGCTCGGGACTAGCGGCCAACGTCCTGACTTTC	CASSSGLAANVLTF
many	TRBV10-3	14	TRBJ1-1	TRBD1	TGTGCCATCAGTCGGACAGGGGGGAACACTGAAGCTTTCTTT	CAISRTGGNTEAFF
NA	TRBV29-1	10	TRBJ1-2	NA	TGCAGCCTTCTCGGCTATGGCTACACCTTC	CSLLGYGYTF
NA	TRBV7-2	17	TRBJ1-1	TRBD1	TGTGCCAGCAGACCTTTGAGGGGGCCCATCATGAACACTGAAGCTTTCTTT	CASRPLRGPIMNTEAFF
NA	TRBV12-3/TRBV12-4	15	TRBJ1-5	NA	TGTGCCAGCAGTGGCGGCAGCTTTCCGAATCAGCCCCAGCATTTT	CASSGGSFPNQPQHF